The rows below give T cell receptor beta chains drawn from one sample of a study of regulatory T cells in long-lasting Graves disease. One entry per CDR3 protein, called by TCRdb with MiXCR from the multiplex PCR reads. The sample contains more than 450,000 distinct CDR3 sequences, 12% of which appear only once. A further study also used this sample, focusing on T cells in Graves' hyperthyroidism and ophthalmopathy.

The sequences come from peripheral blood mononuclear cells (PBMCs), collected at new diagnosis, from a patient treated with antithyroid drugs. The receptors were gathered from a woman aged 25-40 years with Graves disease. Each CDR3 is given with its conserved first and last residue. The D gene is left open where the match is weak. Some rows mark clone size as missing; the rest say once, few, many or name a class of expanded clone.

size	V	J	D	DNA	CDR3
once	TRBV7-8	TRBJ2-5	.	TGTGCCAGCAGCGCAGCCCCGCAAGAGACCCAGTACTTC	CASSAAPQETQYF
.	TRBV5-5	TRBJ2-7	.	TGTGCCAGCTGTTTGGTTCCGGGCTTCCTCTACGAGCAGTACTTC	CASCLVPGFLYEQYF
few	TRBV11-2	TRBJ1-2	TRBD1	TGTGCCAGCAGCTTCTCACCTCGAAGGACAGGCCAACTACATGGCTACACCTTC	CASSFSPRRTGQLHGYTF
many	TRBV7-9	TRBJ2-2	.	TGTGCCAGCAGCGTACACACCGGGGAGCTGTTTTTT	CASSVHTGELFF
.	TRBV11-2	TRBJ2-7	.	TGTGCCAGCAGACCTGACCTCTACGAGCAGTACTTC	CASRPDLYEQYF
many	TRBV6-1	TRBJ1-3	.	TGTGCCAGCAGTGCGAACGGTTCAGGGGGAAACACCATATATTTT	CASSANGSGGNTIYF
many	TRBV4-3	TRBJ1-6	.	TGCGCCAGCAGCCACGTTAACGCCGGGCGGCATTCACCCCTCCACTTT	CASSHVNAGRHSPLHF
many	TRBV7-2	TRBJ2-3	.	TGTGCCAGCAGCTTAAATACGAGAGCAGATACGCAGTATTTT	CASSLNTRADTQYF
many	TRBV28	TRBJ1-5	.	TGTGCCAGCAGTTTCCTGGGACTCAACCAAGTGGGCAATCAGCCCCAGCATTTT	CASSFLGLNQVGNQPQHF
many	TRBV7-9	TRBJ2-1	.	TGTGCCAGCAGCCCGGGGGCCCACCTAGGGCAGGATGAGCAGTTCTTC	CASSPGAHLGQDEQFF
many	TRBV5-1	TRBJ2-3	TRBD1	TGCGCCAGCAGCGTGACAGGGGTGGAAGATACGCAGTATTTT	CASSVTGVEDTQYF
many	TRBV20-1	TRBJ2-1	TRBD2	TGCAGTGCTAGAGATTCCCTCGGGGTAGCGGGGAAATACAATGAGCAGTTCTTC	CSARDSLGVAGKYNEQFF
few	TRBV28	TRBJ2-7	.	TGTGCCAGCAGACCCGATCATCCGACTTCAGGCGAGCAGTACTTC	CASRPDHPTSGEQYF
many	TRBV28	TRBJ1-4	.	TGTGCCAGTCGTAGGGACGTTACAAATGAAAAACTGTTTTTT	CASRRDVTNEKLFF
many	TRBV2	TRBJ1-1	.	TGTGCCAGCATGGGAGACCCCTTTCGGAACACTGAAGCTTTCTTT	CASMGDPFRNTEAFF